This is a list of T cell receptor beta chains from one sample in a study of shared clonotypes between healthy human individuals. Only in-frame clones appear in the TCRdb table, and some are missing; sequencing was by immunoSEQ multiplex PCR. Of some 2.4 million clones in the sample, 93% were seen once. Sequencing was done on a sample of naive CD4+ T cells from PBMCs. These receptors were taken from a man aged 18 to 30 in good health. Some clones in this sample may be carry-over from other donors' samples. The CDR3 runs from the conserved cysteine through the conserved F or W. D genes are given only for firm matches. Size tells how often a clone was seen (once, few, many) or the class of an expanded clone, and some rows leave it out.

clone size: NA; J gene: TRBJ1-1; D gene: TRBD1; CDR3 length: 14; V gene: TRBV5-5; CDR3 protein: CASSRGTENTEAFF; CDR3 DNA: TGTGCCAGCAGCAGAGGGACAGAGAACACTGAAGCTTTCTTT
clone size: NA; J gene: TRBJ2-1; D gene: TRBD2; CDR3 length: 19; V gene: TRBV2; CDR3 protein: CASSERDSSTSGRNNEQFF; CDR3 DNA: TGTGCCAGCAGTGAGAGGGACAGTTCCACTAGCGGGAGGAACAATGAGCAGTTCTTC
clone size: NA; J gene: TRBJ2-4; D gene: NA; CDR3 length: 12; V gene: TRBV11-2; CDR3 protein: CASSFEGGIQYF; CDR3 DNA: TGTGCCAGCAGCTTCGAGGGAGGCATTCAGTACTTC
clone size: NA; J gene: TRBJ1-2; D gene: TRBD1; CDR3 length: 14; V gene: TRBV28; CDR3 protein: CASSELGGSDGYTF; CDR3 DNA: TGTGCCAGCAGTGAGTTAGGGGGCAGTGATGGCTACACCTTC
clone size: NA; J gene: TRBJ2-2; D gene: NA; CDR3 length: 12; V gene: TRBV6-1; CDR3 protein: CASKVGSGELFF; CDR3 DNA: TGTGCCAGCAAGGTGGGGTCCGGGGAGCTGTTTTTT
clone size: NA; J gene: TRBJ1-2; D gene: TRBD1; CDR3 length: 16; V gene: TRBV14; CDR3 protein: CASSQVDGRGNYGYTF; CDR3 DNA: TGTGCCAGCAGCCAAGTGGACGGCAGGGGGAACTATGGCTACACCTTC
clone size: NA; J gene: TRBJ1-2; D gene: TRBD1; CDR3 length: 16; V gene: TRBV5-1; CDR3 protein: CASSLTGDPTNYGYTF; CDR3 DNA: TGCGCCAGCAGCCTTACAGGGGACCCAACTAACTATGGCTACACCTTC
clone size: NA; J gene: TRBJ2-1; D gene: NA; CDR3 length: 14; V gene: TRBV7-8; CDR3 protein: CASSFSGRMGEQFF; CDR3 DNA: TGTGCCAGCAGCTTTTCAGGGCGAATGGGTGAGCAGTTCTTC
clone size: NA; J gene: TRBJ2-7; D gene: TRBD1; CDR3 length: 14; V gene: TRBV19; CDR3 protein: CASRRTGDSYEQYF; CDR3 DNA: TGTGCCAGTAGACGGACAGGGGACTCCTACGAGCAGTACTTC
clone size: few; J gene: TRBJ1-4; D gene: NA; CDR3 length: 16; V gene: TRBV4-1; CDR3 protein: CASSQGGQGTNEKLFF; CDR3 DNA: TGCGCCAGCAGCCAAGGGGGCCAAGGAACGAATGAAAAACTGTTTTTT
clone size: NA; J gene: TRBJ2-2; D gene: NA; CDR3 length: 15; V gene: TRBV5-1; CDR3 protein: CASSLLTTGTGELFF; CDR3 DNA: TGCGCCAGCAGCTTGTTGACTACCGGTACCGGGGAGCTGTTTTTT
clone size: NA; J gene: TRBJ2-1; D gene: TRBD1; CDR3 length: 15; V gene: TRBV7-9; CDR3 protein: CASSPPGQGGNEQFF; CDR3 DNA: TGTGCCAGCAGCCCGCCGGGACAGGGAGGGAATGAGCAGTTCTTC
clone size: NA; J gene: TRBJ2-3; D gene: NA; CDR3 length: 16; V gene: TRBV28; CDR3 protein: CASSSAGATSTDTQYF; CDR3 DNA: TGTGCCAGCAGTTCTGCCGGGGCGACTAGCACAGATACGCAGTATTTT